This T cell receptor beta chain originates from a study of T cells in Graves' hyperthyroidism and ophthalmopathy. Germline V gene lookup returns CDR1 SGHTA and CDR2 FQGNSA. With 5 bases removed from V and 1 base from J, the gap between germline ends came to 11 bases. The CDR3 is made up of 14 amino acids. TCR beta CDR3 regions were amplified from RNA transcripts. When the TCR CDR3 underwent first-round RT-PCR, the HTBI primer set was used. TCRdb redid the calling of the multiplex PCR reads with MiXCR, one entry per CDR3 protein. The table shows a few hundred thousand distinct CDR3 sequences, with 18% occurring only once. Study-level findings and limits: A model of 13 V-J pairs discriminated ophthalmopathy from stable hyperthyroidism.

At least ten counts were recorded for this clonotype. Its target is not known. Stable Graves' hyperthyroidism denoted no ophthalmopathy progression over 18 months. Recently diagnosed hyperthyroidism of less than 2 months' duration affected patients aged 18 to 65. Each diagnosis was grounded in clinical symptoms, serum thyroxine and TRAb, thyroid ultrasound, and orbital computed tomography. The sequence was obtained from a man aged 35-49 years with Graves' hyperthyroidism. The chain links TRBV7-2 to TRBJ2-5; no firm D call. Sample: blood. The DNA of the CDR3 is TGTGCCAGCAGCCCCTACTACCTCCAAGAGACCCAGTACTTC. It yields the protein CASSPYYLQETQYF. The variable domain in full, with the rest retrieved from reference TRBV7-2 and TRBJ2-5, is GAGVSQSPSNKVTEKGKDVELRCDPISGHTALYWYRQSLGQGLEFLIYFQGNSAPDKSGLPSDRFSAERTGGSVSTLTIQRTQQEDSAVYLCASSPYYLQETQYFGPGTRLLVL.